The T cell receptor beta chain under discussion was sequenced for a study of response to subunit inactivated influenza vaccine. Trimming removed 3 bases from V and 7 bases from J, with 12 bases in between. Germline assignment: CDR1 SGHAT and CDR2 FQNNGV. The CDR3 has 14 residues. This clonotype was detected a few times. Its antigen is unidentified. TCRdb called the RT-PCR reads again in MiXCR, with one record for every CDR3 protein. The sample records under 850,000 distinct CDR3 sequences, under 20% being singletons. Study outcomes and limitations: The authors proposed limited new T cell recruitment per seasonal influenza vaccination.

The chain has TRBV11-2 and TRBJ2-2, with D maybe TRBD2 (5 bases). The specimen was PBMCs from blood, collected about 5 days after vaccination. The TCR originated in a man aged 50-59 years who received an inactivated influenza vaccine. The CDR3 loop is CASSFLVAGGELFF. CDR3 nucleotide sequence: TGTGCCAGCAGCTTCCTAGTGGCGGGCGGGGAGCTGTTTTTT. Based on the CDR3 plus reference TRBV11-2 and TRBJ2-2, the full variable domain is EAGVAQSPRYKIIEKRQSVAFWCNPISGHATLYWYQQILGQGPKLLIQFQNNGVVDDSQLPKDRFSAERLKGVDSTLKIQPAKLEDSAVYLCASSFLVAGGELFFGEGSRLTVL.